Shown below are 8 T cell receptor beta chains from a single sample sequenced in a study of shared T cell receptors in the human thymus. The repertoire was sequenced with immunoSEQ multiplex PCR; TCRdb's copy has only in-frame clones and lacks some. The sample lists more than 550,000 clones, around 87% occurring once. The same data also contributed to another study, on human thymus T cells.

Sequenced sample: thymocytes. The receptors were sampled from a boy in the first two years of life with a congenital heart defect.

V usage is TRBV6-5 and J usage is TRBJ1-2; 9 nucleotides agree with TRBD1. V lost 2 bases and J lost 2; bases outside the gene matches: 6. Germline V gives CDR1 MNHEY, CDR2 SVGAGI. The CDR3 runs 16 residues. This chain's CDR3 is CASSYPWTGANYGYTF. CDR3 nucleotide sequence: TGTGCCAGCAGTTACCCCTGGACAGGGGCGAACTATGGCTACACCTTC.

V is TRBV28 and J is TRBJ2-7; 9 bases fit TRBD1. V shed 3 bases, J shed 3 bases, and the junction held 6 bases outside the gene matches. Germline CDR1 and CDR2: MDHEN and SYDVKM. The CDR3 runs 15 residues. In DNA, the CDR3 is TGTGCCAGCAGTTTGAGACAGGGGGAAGGCTACGAGCAGTACTTC. This sequence encodes CASSLRQGEGYEQYF.

The chain recombines TRBV25-1 with TRBJ2-7, with no clear D. The germline CDR1 and CDR2 sequences are MGHDK and SYGVNS. The CDR3 extends over 13 amino acids. Trimming stripped 5 bases from V and 0 bases from J, with 8 bases between. CDR3 nucleotides: TGTGCCAGCAGTTTCGAGGCCTCCTACGAGCAGTACTTC. This gives the protein CASSFEASYEQYF.

V and J are TRBV14 and TRBJ2-1; 8 bases are a match to TRBD2. The trim removed 6 bases at V and 6 bases at J, leaving 4 bases unmatched. Germline V gives CDR1 SGHDN, CDR2 FVKESK. The CDR3 length is 13 residues. The CDR3 coding sequence is TGTGCCAGCAGACAGAGCGGGGGCAATGAGCAGTTCTTC. Its protein product is CASRQSGGNEQFF. Combining the CDR3 with reference TRBV14 and TRBJ2-1 gives the whole variable domain EAGVTQFPSHSVIEKGQTVTLRCDPISGHDNLYWYRRVMGKEIKFLLHFVKESKQDESGMPNNRFLAERTGGTYSTLKVQPAELEDSGVYFCASRQSGGNEQFFGPGTRLTVL.

The J gene is TRBJ2-1, the V gene TRBV27, with a tentative D call TRBD2 (7 bases). The V end was cut by 3 bases, the J end by 4 bases, with 13 bases between. CDR3 length: 15 amino acids. From germline, CDR1 is MNHEY and CDR2 SMNVEV (reference sequence). For the CDR3, the DNA is TGTGCCAGCAGTTTTAGGGGGGGTACTTACAATGAGCAGTTCTTC. Its protein is CASSFRGGTYNEQFF.

The chain couples TRBV30 to TRBJ2-6; TRBD1 might be the D (6 bases). The V and J ends lost 1 base and 1 base respectively, with 11 bases between them. CDR1 is GTSNPN and CDR2 is SVGIG in the germline V gene (reference sequence). The CDR3 runs 16 residues. The chain's CDR3 is CAWSGRGRSGANVLTF. CDR3 in DNA: TGTGCCTGGAGTGGCAGGGGAAGGTCTGGGGCCAACGTCCTGACTTTC.

With regard to this clone: Other DNA sequences in this specimen translate into the identical CDR3. The CDR3 sequence is CASSLGGTDSHSPLHF. The CDR3 DNA follows: TGTGCCAGCAGCTTAGGTGGGACAGACTCTCATTCACCCCTCCACTTT. The chain recombines TRBV11-2 with TRBJ1-6; 7 nucleotides match TRBD1. J was trimmed by 8 bases and V by 1 base; bases with no gene match: 8. This CDR3 spans 16 amino acids. CDR1 is SGHAT, CDR2 FQNNGV, per germline.

The chain recombines TRBV27 with TRBJ1-5, with 8 positions matching TRBD1. This CDR3 contains 16 residues. Per the germline V gene, CDR1 is MNHEY and CDR2 is SMNVEV (reference sequence). J lost 3 bases, V lost 1 base, and 5 bases had no gene match. CDR3 amino acids: CASSLLAGGNNQPQHF. The CDR3 DNA sequence: TGTGCCAGCAGTTTATTGGCAGGGGGCAACAATCAGCCCCAGCATTTT.